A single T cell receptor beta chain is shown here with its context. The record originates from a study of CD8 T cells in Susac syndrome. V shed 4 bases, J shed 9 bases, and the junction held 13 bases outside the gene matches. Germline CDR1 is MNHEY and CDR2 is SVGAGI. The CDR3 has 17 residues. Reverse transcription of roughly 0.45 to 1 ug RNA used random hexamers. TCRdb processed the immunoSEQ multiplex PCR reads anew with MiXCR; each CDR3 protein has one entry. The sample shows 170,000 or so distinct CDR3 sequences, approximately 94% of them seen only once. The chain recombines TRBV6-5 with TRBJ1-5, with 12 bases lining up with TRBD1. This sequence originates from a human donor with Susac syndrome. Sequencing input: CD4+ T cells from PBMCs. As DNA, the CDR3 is TGTGCCAGCAGTTTCCCCACCGGGACAGGGGGCGGTTTGCCCCAGCATTTT. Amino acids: CASSFPTGTGGGLPQHF.